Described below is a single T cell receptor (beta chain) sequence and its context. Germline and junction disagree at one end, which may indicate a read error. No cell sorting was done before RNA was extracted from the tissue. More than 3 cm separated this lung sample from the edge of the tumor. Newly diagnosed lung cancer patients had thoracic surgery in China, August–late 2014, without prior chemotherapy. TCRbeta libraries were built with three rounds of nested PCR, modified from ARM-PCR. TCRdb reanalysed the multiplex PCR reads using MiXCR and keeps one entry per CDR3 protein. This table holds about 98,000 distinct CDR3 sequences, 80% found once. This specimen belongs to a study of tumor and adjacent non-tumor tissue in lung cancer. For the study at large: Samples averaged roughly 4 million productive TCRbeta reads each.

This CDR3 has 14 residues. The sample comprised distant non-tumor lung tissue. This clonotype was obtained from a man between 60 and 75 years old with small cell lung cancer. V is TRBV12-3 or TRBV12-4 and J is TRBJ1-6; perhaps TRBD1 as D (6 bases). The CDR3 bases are TGTGCCAGCATCCACAGGGAGTTGCGTTCACTCCTCCATTTT. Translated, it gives CASIHRELRSLLHF.